Reported below is one TCR beta chain. Its antigen is not known. The sample belongs to a study of cytomegalovirus exposure and HLA in healthy donors. Study outcomes and limitations: Looking again later, the authors saw that most CMV-associated TCR beta chains seemed HLA-restricted. Immune exposure data for these donors was limited to CMV serostatus.

PCR was performed using 60 Vbeta and 13 Jbeta primers. Generated by immunoSEQ multiplex PCR, the TCRdb table keeps only in-frame clones and is missing some. In all, the sample yields about 120,000 clones. Germline-derived CDR1 and CDR2 are SEHNR and FQNEAQ (reference sequence). The CDR3 has 15 residues. V lost 5 bases and J 3 bases, leaving 14 bases between the germline ends. The receptor comes from a man between 40 and 49 years old in good health and CMV-seropositive. Sequenced sample: PBMCs. V is TRBV7-9 and J is TRBJ2-1, with D uncertain. As DNA, the CDR3 is TGTGCCAGCAGCCGGAGCCCGAGTTTCTACAATGAGCAGTTCTTC. Amino acid sequence: CASSRSPSFYNEQFF.